The rows below give T cell receptor beta chains drawn from one sample of a study of T cells after yellow fever vaccination. MiXCR, run by TCRdb on the 5' RACE reads, gives a single entry per CDR3 protein. This sample yields under 250,000 distinct CDR3 sequences, of which 6.9% are seen a single time; approximately 0.84% belongs to the top ten. The sample was CD4+ T cells sorted from PBMCs, taken 15 days after the yellow fever booster vaccination. The source of these receptors is a young man who received the YFV17D yellow fever vaccine. Each CDR3 is given with its conserved first and last residue. D genes are given only for firm matches. Rows give clone size only sometimes, using once, few, many, or a class for an expanded clone.

J gene: TRBJ1-4; D gene: NA; clone size: NA; V gene: TRBV25-1; CDR3 protein: CASSEQGIRDEKLFF; CDR3 DNA: TGTGCCAGCAGTGAGCAGGGGATAAGGGATGAAAAACTGTTTTTT
J gene: TRBJ2-3; D gene: NA; clone size: few; V gene: TRBV14; CDR3 protein: CASSQEGGRGTDTQYF; CDR3 DNA: TGTGCCAGCAGCCAAGAGGGGGGGCGAGGCACAGATACGCAGTATTTT
J gene: TRBJ2-7; D gene: TRBD2; clone size: NA; V gene: TRBV12-3/TRBV12-4; CDR3 protein: CASRESGRGSYEQYF; CDR3 DNA: TGTGCCAGCAGGGAGAGCGGGAGGGGCTCCTACGAGCAGTACTTC
J gene: TRBJ2-1; D gene: NA; clone size: many; V gene: TRBV7-2; CDR3 protein: CASSLAGERYEQFF; CDR3 DNA: TGTGCCAGCAGCTTAGCGGGAGAGAGGTATGAGCAGTTCTTC
J gene: TRBJ2-1; D gene: NA; clone size: many; V gene: TRBV20-1; CDR3 protein: CSARDGRKSSYNEQFF; CDR3 DNA: TGCAGTGCTAGAGATGGGAGGAAGAGCTCCTACAATGAGCAGTTCTTC
J gene: TRBJ2-1; D gene: TRBD2; clone size: many; V gene: TRBV29-1; CDR3 protein: CSVEGLAGYADEQFF; CDR3 DNA: TGCAGCGTTGAAGGGCTAGCGGGATACGCGGACGAGCAGTTCTTC
J gene: TRBJ2-4; D gene: NA; clone size: many; V gene: TRBV7-2; CDR3 protein: CASSLGQLAKNIQYF; CDR3 DNA: TGTGCCAGCTCCCTCGGACAGCTAGCCAAAAACATTCAGTACTTC
J gene: TRBJ1-2; D gene: NA; clone size: NA; V gene: TRBV19; CDR3 protein: CASRRGGGTYGYTF; CDR3 DNA: TGTGCCAGTAGGAGAGGCGGGGGGACCTATGGCTACACCTTC
J gene: TRBJ2-7; D gene: NA; clone size: few; V gene: TRBV5-5; CDR3 protein: CASPGEQYF; CDR3 DNA: TGTGCCAGCCCGGGGGAGCAGTACTTC
J gene: TRBJ1-3; D gene: TRBD1; clone size: many; V gene: TRBV20-1; CDR3 protein: CSASDYRGGNTIYF; CDR3 DNA: TGCAGTGCTAGTGACTACAGGGGCGGAAACACCATATATTTT
J gene: TRBJ2-6; D gene: NA; clone size: NA; V gene: TRBV5-5; CDR3 protein: CASSLGGRVGSGANVLTF; CDR3 DNA: TGTGCCAGCAGCTTGGGTGGCAGGGTTGGCTCTGGGGCCAACGTCCTGACTTTC
J gene: TRBJ2-5; D gene: NA; clone size: NA; V gene: TRBV4-3; CDR3 protein: CASSQGPKGTQYF; CDR3 DNA: TGCGCCAGCAGCCAGGGGCCAAAAGGGACCCAGTACTTC
J gene: TRBJ2-5; D gene: NA; clone size: many; V gene: TRBV20-1; CDR3 protein: CSAGGGGKETQYF; CDR3 DNA: TGCAGTGCTGGTGGGGGAGGAAAAGAGACCCAGTACTTC